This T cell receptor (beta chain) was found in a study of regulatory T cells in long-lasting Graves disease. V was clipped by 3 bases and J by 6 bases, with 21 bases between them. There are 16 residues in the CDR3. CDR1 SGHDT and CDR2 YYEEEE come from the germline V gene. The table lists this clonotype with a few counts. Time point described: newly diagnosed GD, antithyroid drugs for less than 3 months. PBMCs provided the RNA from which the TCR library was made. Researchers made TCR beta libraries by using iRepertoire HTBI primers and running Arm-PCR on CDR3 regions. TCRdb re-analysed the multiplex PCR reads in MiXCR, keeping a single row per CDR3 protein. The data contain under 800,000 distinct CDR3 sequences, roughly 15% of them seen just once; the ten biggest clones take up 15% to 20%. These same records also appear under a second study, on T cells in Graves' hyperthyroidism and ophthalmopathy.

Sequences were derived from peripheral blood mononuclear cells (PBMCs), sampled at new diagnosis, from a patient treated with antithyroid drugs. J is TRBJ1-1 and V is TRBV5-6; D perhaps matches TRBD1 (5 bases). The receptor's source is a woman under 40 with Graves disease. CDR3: CASSWGPVVEIAEAFF. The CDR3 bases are TGTGCCAGCAGCTGGGGACCCGTGGTGGAAATAGCTGAAGCTTTCTTT.